This TCR beta chain was recovered during a study of T cells in localized non-small cell lung cancer. Notes on this clone: Antigen: not known.

The data were produced by immunoSEQ multiplex PCR, yet TCRdb's version contains in-frame clones alone and is incomplete. The data contain 40,000 or so clones, about 90% of them seen just once; the ten biggest clones take up approximately 6.9%. The CDR3 totals 16 residues. V gave up 7 bases and J gave up 0 bases, with 16 bases separating them. Germline loops: CDR1 LNHDA, CDR2 SQIVND (reference sequence). Study observations and caveats: Elevated blood T cell density was associated with longer overall survival. Paired adjacent lung recovered a median around 59 of the top 100 tumor clones. Of the tissues analyzed, uninvolved adjacent lung showed maximal T cell clonality, greater than tumor.

This clonotype originated in a man aged 35 to 69 with stage I lung adenocarcinoma. V and J are TRBV19 and TRBJ2-1; D not resolved. Here the sequenced sample was peripheral blood, taken before any cancer treatment. This chain's CDR3 is CASTPSPRSSYNEQFF. CDR3 DNA sequence: TGTGCCAGTACCCCCAGCCCGCGGAGCTCCTACAATGAGCAGTTCTTC.